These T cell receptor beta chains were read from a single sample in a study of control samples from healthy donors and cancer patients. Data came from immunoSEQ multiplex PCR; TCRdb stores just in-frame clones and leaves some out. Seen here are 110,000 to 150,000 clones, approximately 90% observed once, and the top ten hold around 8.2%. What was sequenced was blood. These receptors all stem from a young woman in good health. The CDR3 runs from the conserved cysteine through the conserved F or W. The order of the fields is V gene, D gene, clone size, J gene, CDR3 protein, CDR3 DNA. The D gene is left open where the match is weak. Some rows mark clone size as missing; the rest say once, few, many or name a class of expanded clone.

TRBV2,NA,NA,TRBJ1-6,CASSEELGGSAPLHF,TGTGCCAGCAGTGAAGAGCTAGGAGGGAGTGCACCCCTCCACTTT
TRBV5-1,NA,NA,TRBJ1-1,CASSLEQLNTEAFF,TGCGCCAGCAGCTTGGAACAGTTGAACACTGAAGCTTTCTTT
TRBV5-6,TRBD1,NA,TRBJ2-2,CASSLTGANTGELFF,TGTGCCAGCAGCCTGACAGGGGCGAACACCGGGGAGCTGTTTTTT
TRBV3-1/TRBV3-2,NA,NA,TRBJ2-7,CASSQGRGLQQYF,TGTGCCAGCAGCCAGGGGAGGGGGCTGCAGCAGTACTTC
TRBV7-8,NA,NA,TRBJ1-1,CASSLSWGNTEAFF,TGTGCCAGCAGCCTATCGTGGGGGAACACTGAAGCTTTCTTT
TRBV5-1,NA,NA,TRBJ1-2,CASSWSLQSNYGYTF,TGCGCCAGCAGCTGGTCTCTACAGTCTAACTATGGCTACACCTTC
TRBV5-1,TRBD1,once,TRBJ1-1,CASSLARTGSTEAFF,TGCGCCAGCAGCTTGGCCCGGACAGGGAGCACTGAAGCTTTCTTT
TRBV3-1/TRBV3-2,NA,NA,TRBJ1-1,CASSQDGRGQEAFF,TGTGCCAGCAGCCAAGATGGGCGGGGGCAAGAAGCTTTCTTT
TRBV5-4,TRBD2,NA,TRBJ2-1,CASSTGTKLNEQFF,TGTGCCAGCAGCACTGGGACTAAACTGAATGAGCAGTTCTTC
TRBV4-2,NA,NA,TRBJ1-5,CASSNDRNQPQHF,TGTGCCAGCAGCAACGACAGGAATCAGCCCCAGCATTTT
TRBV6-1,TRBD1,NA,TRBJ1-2,CASSEQGAYGYTF,TGTGCCAGCAGTGAACAGGGGGCCTATGGCTACACCTTC
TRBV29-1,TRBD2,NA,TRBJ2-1,CSVDPSGAYNEQFF,TGCAGCGTCGACCCCAGCGGGGCCTACAATGAGCAGTTCTTC
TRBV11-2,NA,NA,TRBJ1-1,CASSPTWSTEAFF,TGTGCCAGCAGTCCAACCTGGAGCACTGAAGCTTTCTTT
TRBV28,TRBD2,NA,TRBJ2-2,CASSPLRIAGAGTGELFF,TGTGCCAGCAGTCCGCTCCGAATAGCGGGAGCGGGCACCGGGGAGCTGTTTTTT
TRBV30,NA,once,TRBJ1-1,CAWSTGLDTEAFF,TGTGCCTGGAGTACGGGGCTCGACACTGAAGCTTTCTTT
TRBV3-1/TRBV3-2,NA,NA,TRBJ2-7,CASSQGTGHYEQYF,TGTGCCAGCAGCCAAGGAACCGGGCACTACGAGCAGTACTTC
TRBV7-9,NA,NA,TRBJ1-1,CASSSTGNTEAFF,TGTGCCAGCAGCTCCACAGGGAACACTGAAGCTTTCTTT
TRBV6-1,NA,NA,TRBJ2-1,CASSSAHEQFF,TGTGCCAGCAGTTCCGCCCATGAGCAGTTCTTC
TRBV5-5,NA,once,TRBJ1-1,CASSSAGTRTITNTEAFF,TGTGCCAGCAGCTCCGCAGGGACCCGTACAATTACAAACACTGAAGCTTTCTTT
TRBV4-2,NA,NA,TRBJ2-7,CASSQVSAVSYEQYF,TGTGCCAGCAGCCAAGTTTCAGCGGTCTCCTACGAGCAGTACTTC
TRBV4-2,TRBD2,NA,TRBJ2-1,CASSHGGLAEGNEQFF,TGTGCCAGCAGCCACGGCGGACTAGCGGAAGGCAATGAGCAGTTCTTC
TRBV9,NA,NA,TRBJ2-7,CASSPWASSYEQYF,TGTGCCAGCAGCCCATGGGCGAGCTCCTACGAGCAGTACTTC
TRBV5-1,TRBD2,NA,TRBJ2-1,CASSLVASGSYNEQFF,TGCGCCAGCAGCTTGGTAGCTAGCGGCTCCTACAATGAGCAGTTCTTC
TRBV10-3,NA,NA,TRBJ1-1,CAISWTANTEAFF,TGTGCCATCAGTTGGACAGCGAACACTGAAGCTTTCTTT
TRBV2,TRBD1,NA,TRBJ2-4,CASRGTGGKNIQYF,TGTGCCAGCAGGGGGACAGGGGGAAAAAACATTCAGTACTTC
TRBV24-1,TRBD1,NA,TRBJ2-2,CATRGSQGANTGELFF,TGTGCCACCAGAGGTTCGCAGGGGGCGAACACCGGGGAGCTGTTTTTT
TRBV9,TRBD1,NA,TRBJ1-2,CASSLGQGRSYGYTF,TGTGCCAGCAGTCTTGGACAGGGTCGGTCCTATGGCTACACCTTC
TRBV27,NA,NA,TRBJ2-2,CASSSVDGELFF,TGTGCCAGCAGTTCCGTTGACGGGGAGCTGTTTTTT
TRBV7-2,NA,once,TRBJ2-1,CASSLLWRNNEQFF,TGTGCCAGCAGCCTCCTATGGAGAAACAATGAGCAGTTCTTC
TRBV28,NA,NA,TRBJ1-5,CASSYPHRLGGNQPQHF,TGTGCCAGCAGTTACCCACATCGCCTGGGGGGCAATCAGCCCCAGCATTTT
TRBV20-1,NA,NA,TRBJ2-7,CSASGTGEQYF,TGCAGTGCTAGCGGGACGGGGGAGCAGTACTTC
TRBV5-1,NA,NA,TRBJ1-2,CASSLEPNYGYTF,TGCGCCAGCAGCTTGGAGCCGAACTATGGCTACACCTTC
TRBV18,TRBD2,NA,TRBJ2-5,CASSPAGGSETQYF,TGTGCCAGCTCCCCAGCGGGAGGATCGGAGACCCAGTACTTC
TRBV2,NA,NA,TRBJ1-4,CASREGRGEKLFF,TGTGCCAGCAGGGAGGGGCGGGGTGAAAAACTGTTTTTT
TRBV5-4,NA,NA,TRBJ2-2,CASSPPLATGSTGELFF,TGTGCCAGCAGCCCTCCTTTGGCGACGGGATCCACCGGGGAGCTGTTTTTT
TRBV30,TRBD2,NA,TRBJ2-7,CAWSNRVSGGPLYEQYF,TGTGCCTGGAGTAACAGGGTGAGCGGGGGTCCTCTCTACGAGCAGTACTTC
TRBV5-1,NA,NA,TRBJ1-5,CASSLEGDSNQPQHF,TGCGCCAGCAGCTTGGAGGGGGATAGCAATCAGCCCCAGCATTTT
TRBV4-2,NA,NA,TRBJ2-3,CASSQVGRADTQYF,TGTGCCAGCAGCCAGGTCGGGAGAGCAGATACGCAGTATTTT
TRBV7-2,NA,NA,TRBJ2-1,CASSPHLDGIPQQFF,TGTGCCAGCAGCCCCCATCTGGACGGGATACCGCAGCAGTTCTTC
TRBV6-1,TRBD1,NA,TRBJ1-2,CASSGRGRSQSSANYGYTF,TGTGCCAGCAGTGGCAGGGGGCGCTCGCAGTCCTCGGCTAACTATGGCTACACCTTC
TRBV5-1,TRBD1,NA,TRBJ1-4,CASSPGTGTEYEKLFF,TGCGCCAGCAGCCCGGGAACCGGGACAGAATATGAAAAACTGTTTTTT
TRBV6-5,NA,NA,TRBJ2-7,CASSPIGLVSYEQYF,TGTGCCAGCAGTCCGATAGGTCTCGTCTCCTACGAGCAGTACTTC
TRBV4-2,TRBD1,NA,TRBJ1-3,CASSRSDRASSSGNTIYF,TGTGCCAGCAGCCGGTCGGACAGGGCCAGCTCTTCTGGAAACACCATATATTTT
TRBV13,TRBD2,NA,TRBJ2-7,CASSWWTSGPSYEQYF,TGTGCCAGCAGCTGGTGGACTAGCGGACCCTCCTACGAGCAGTACTTC
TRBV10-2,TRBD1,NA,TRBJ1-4,CASSGRGGSGGEKLFF,TGCGCCAGCAGTGGGAGAGGGGGCTCGGGTGGTGAAAAACTGTTTTTT
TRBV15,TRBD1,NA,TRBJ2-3,CATSTWTGISDTQYF,TGTGCCACCAGCACCTGGACAGGGATCTCAGATACGCAGTATTTT
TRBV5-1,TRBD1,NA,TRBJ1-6,CASSLLYSGTGGSPLHF,TGCGCCAGCAGCTTACTGTACTCCGGGACAGGGGGGTCACCCCTCCACTTT
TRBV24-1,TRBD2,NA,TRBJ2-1,CATSDLKAGAYNEQFF,TGTGCCACCAGTGACCTTAAGGCGGGAGCCTACAATGAGCAGTTCTTC
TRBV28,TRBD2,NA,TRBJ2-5,CASSLGGAGGQETQYF,TGTGCCAGCAGCCTCGGGGGAGCGGGAGGCCAAGAGACCCAGTACTTC
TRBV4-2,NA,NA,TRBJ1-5,CASSPSLGAEQPQHF,TGTGCCAGCAGCCCCTCACTGGGGGCCGAACAGCCCCAGCATTTT
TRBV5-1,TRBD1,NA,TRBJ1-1,CASSNRDRGGPEAFF,TGCGCCAGCAGCAACCGGGACAGGGGGGGCCCTGAAGCTTTCTTT
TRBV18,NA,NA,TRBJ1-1,CASSTANTEAFF,TGTGCCAGCTCAACAGCGAACACTGAAGCTTTCTTT
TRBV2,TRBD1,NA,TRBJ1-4,CASSGQGREKLFF,TGTGCCAGCAGCGGACAGGGGCGCGAAAAACTGTTTTTT
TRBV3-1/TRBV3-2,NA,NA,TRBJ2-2,CASRPHGGEGRTGELFF,TGTGCCAGCAGGCCCCATGGAGGGGAAGGCAGAACCGGGGAGCTGTTTTTT
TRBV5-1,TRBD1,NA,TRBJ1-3,CASSQTGTGSNTIYF,TGCGCCAGCAGCCAAACCGGGACAGGGTCGAACACCATATATTTT
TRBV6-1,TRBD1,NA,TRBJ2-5,CASTPPPGGRETQYF,TGTGCCAGCACTCCCCCGCCAGGGGGCCGGGAGACCCAGTACTTC
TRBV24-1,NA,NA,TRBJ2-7,CATSDPGTEAPYEQYF,TGTGCCACCAGTGACCCCGGGACGGAGGCTCCCTACGAGCAGTACTTC